Only a few counts were recorded for the clone carrying this T cell receptor (beta chain). Its antigen is currently unknown. CDR3 length: 17 amino acids. The V segment lost 1 base and the J segment 2 bases; nucleotides outside the gene matches: 8. In germline, CDR1 is MGHDK, CDR2 SYGVNS. Then a second PCR, running roughly 7 to 12 cycles, was carried out with a sample-barcoded 5' primer and a J-beta primer mix. Researchers report that a template-switch adaptor with 12 random nucleotides tagged each cDNA molecule. TCRdb ran MiXCR on the 5' RACE reads and lists one entry per CDR3 protein. The sample lists roughly 1.6 million distinct CDR3 sequences, about 35% occurring once. The sample belongs to a study of blood T cells in healthy people across ages. Study-wide findings and caveats: Age showed a roughly linear inverse relationship with TCR beta diversity per million T cells. Because donor CMV status was unknown, expanded clonotype changes were possibly confounded. Researchers report that TCR beta diversity correlated strongly with naive T cell percentage.

This chain uses TRBV25-1 with TRBJ2-1; 7 bases line up with TRBD2. The sequence was obtained from a woman aged 30 to 39 in good health. Sequenced material: blood. For the CDR3, the DNA is TGTGCCAGCAGTGAATTTGAGCGGGGACTTCCCTACAATGAGCAGTTCTTC. Amino acids: CASSEFERGLPYNEQFF.